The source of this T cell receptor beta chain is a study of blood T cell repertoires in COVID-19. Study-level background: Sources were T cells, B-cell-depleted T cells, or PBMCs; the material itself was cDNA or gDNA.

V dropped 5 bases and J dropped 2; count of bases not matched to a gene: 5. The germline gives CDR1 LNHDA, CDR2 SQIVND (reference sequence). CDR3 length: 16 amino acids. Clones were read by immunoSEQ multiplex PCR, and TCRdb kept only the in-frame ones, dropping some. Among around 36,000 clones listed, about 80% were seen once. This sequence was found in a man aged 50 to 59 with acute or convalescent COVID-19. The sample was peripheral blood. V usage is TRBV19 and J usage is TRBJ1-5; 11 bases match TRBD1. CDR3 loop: CASSRDRGAGNQPQHF. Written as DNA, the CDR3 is TGTGCCAGTAGTCGGGACAGGGGGGCAGGCAATCAGCCCCAGCATTTT.